This T cell receptor beta chain stems from a study of regulatory dendritic cells for organ transplantation. Study information: On day 6, the dendritic cells were exposed to LPS. Study outcomes and limitations: The most alloreactive TCR clonotypes were found in resting memory CD8+ cells.

CFSE-labeled sorted T cells met regulatory or mature dendritic cells for 4 to 6 days. CDR3 length: 17 residues. The V gene's germline CDR1 is MNHEY and CDR2 SMNVEV (reference sequence). Trimming took 5 bases from V and 2 from J; bases not matched to a gene: 7. Data came from immunoSEQ multiplex PCR; TCRdb stores just in-frame clones and leaves some out. The data hold thousands of clones, with 45% to 75% observed a single time. Worth noting for this clone: Antigen specificity is unknown.

The sequenced sample was memory CD8+ T cells from blood cultured with dendritic cells. Stated subset: CD45RO+ memory T cells. The sequence derives from a human donor in good health. The chain carries TRBV27 and TRBJ2-2; 11 bases match TRBD2. CDR3 bases: TGTGCCAGCAGTATAACTAGCGGGGGTCGTAACACCGGGGAGCTGTTTTTT. Its translation: CASSITSGGRNTGELFF.